The 31 T cell receptor beta chains below come from one sample, sequenced in a study of T-cell reconstitution after alpha-beta-depleted transplantation in children. During its preparation, the TCRbeta library received unique molecular identifiers. One entry per CDR3 protein, called by TCRdb with MiXCR from the PCR reads. Of about a million distinct CDR3 sequences in the sample, about 29% were seen once. The sequencing here drew on PBMCs, mostly from graft donor cells, taken 360 days after TCRalphabeta/CD19-depleted stem cell transplant. These receptors were obtained from a boy younger than two who had a stem cell transplant for SCID, so the T cells may come from the graft donor.

The V gene is TRBV7-8, the J gene TRBJ2-3; the D gene is possibly TRBD1 (5 bases). Germline loops: CDR1 SGHVS, CDR2 FQNEAQ. V was pared by 4 bases and J by 1 base, with 15 bases between. This CDR3 spans 16 amino acids. CDR3 DNA: TGTGCCAGCAGCTCGAAAGGGGCGAGAGGCACAGATACGCAGTATTTT. It is translated as CASSSKGARGTDTQYF.

The rearrangement joins TRBV12-3 or TRBV12-4 to TRBJ1-2, with 9 nucleotides matching TRBD1. Unmatched junction bases numbered 9, after V lost 5 bases and J lost 5 bases. The CDR3 has 15 amino acids. Here the CDR3 DNA reads TGTGCCAGCAGTCATCCGACAGGGGGAATATATGGCTACACCTTC. This codes for CASSHPTGGIYGYTF.

The CDR3 DNA reads TGTGCCAGCCAGCAAGACATACCAAACACCATATATTTT. Translated, it gives CASQQDIPNTIYF. J is TRBJ1-3 and V is TRBV12-3 or TRBV12-4; D remains unclear. V shed 8 bases and J shed 6 bases, with 14 bases lying between them. CDR3 length: 13 residues.

The chain is built from TRBV24-1 and TRBJ1-2; D is possibly TRBD1 (6 bases). The CDR3 extends over 15 amino acids. Germline loops: CDR1 KGHDR, CDR2 SFDVKD. The V end lost 5 bases, the J end lost 4 bases, and 16 bases lay between the germline ends. CDR3 coding DNA: TGTGCCACCAGTGTTTCGTTACAGGGAGGCTATGGCTACACCTTC. Amino acids: CATSVSLQGGYGYTF.

This clonotype was detected only a few times. V usage is TRBV9 and J usage is TRBJ2-1; D is unresolved. V shed 4 bases and J shed 5 bases, with 16 bases lying between them. Germline CDR1 is SGDLS and CDR2 is YYNGEE. This CDR3 contains 15 residues. Here the CDR3 reads CASSPVVARDNEQFF. The CDR3 DNA reads TGTGCCAGCAGCCCTGTGGTGGCTCGGGACAATGAGCAGTTCTTC.

This sequence joins TRBV14 and TRBJ2-1, with D possibly being TRBD1 or TRBD2 (6 bases each). The CDR3 has 15 amino acids. Per germline, CDR1 SGHDN and CDR2 FVKESK. With 4 bases removed from V and 7 bases from J, the gap between germline ends came to 17 bases. The DNA for the CDR3 is TGTGCCAGCAGCCGAAGGGGGGTCCGAGGGAATGAGCAGTTCTTC. It translates to CASSRRGVRGNEQFF.

J is TRBJ2-5 and V is TRBV15; maybe TRBD2 (6 bases). CDR1 and CDR2 (germline): LNHNV, YYDKDF (reference sequence). This CDR3 spans 14 amino acids. Trimming left V 2 bases short and J 3 bases short, with 10 bases between. The chain's CDR3 is CATSRSIAEETQYF. The CDR3 bases are TGTGCCACCAGCAGATCGATAGCGGAAGAGACCCAGTACTTC.

There are a few counts of this clonotype. V and J are TRBV15 and TRBJ2-5; D not resolved. The CDR3 consists of 15 residues. Trimming removed 0 bases from V and 0 bases from J, with 8 bases in between. From germline, CDR1 is LNHNV and CDR2 YYDKDF (reference sequence). In DNA, the CDR3 is TGTGCCACCAGCAGAGATTACGTGTACCAAGAGACCCAGTACTTC. Amino acids: CATSRDYVYQETQYF.

This clonotype was recorded only once. V is TRBV14 and J is TRBJ2-1; a weak D match, TRBD2 (5 bases). V was pared by 1 base and J by 4 bases, with 14 bases between. The CDR3 length is 16 residues. Germline assignment: CDR1 SGHDN and CDR2 FVKESK. CDR3 in DNA: TGTGCCAGCAGCCAAGTCGGCGCTAGCCTTTACAATGAGCAGTTCTTC. Amino acids: CASSQVGASLYNEQFF.

This clonotype was detected a few times. The CDR3 DNA sequence: TGCAGTGCACCAGTCACGGGCTCCTACGAGCAGTACTTC. Protein sequence: CSAPVTGSYEQYF. The chain has TRBV20-1 and TRBJ2-7; no clear D gene. Germline CDR1 is DFQATT and CDR2 is SNEGSKA (reference sequence). The ends were cut back, 6 bases at V and 0 bases at J, with 12 bases in the middle. The CDR3 contains 13 residues.

The chain uses TRBV6-2 or TRBV6-3 and TRBJ1-2; D unresolved. The CDR3 covers 17 residues. Germline values: CDR1 MNHEY, CDR2 SVGEGT. Trimming removed 5 bases from V and 6 bases from J, with 25 bases in between. The CDR3 sequence: CASSPGPRVDLFDGYTF. CDR3 DNA: TGTGCCAGCAGTCCCGGGCCGAGGGTCGATCTCTTCGATGGCTACACCTTC.

The sample holds a few counts of this clonotype. The rearrangement uses TRBV15 and TRBJ1-4; the D is unclear. Germline CDR1 is LNHNV and CDR2 is YYDKDF (reference sequence). The CDR3 totals 14 residues. The V end lost 0 bases, the J end lost 12 bases, and 14 bases lay between the germline ends. The CDR3 DNA reads as TGTGCCACCAGCAGAGATAACGAGCTGGTGGAACTGTTTTTT. It is translated as CATSRDNELVELFF.

This clonotype came up a few times. This chain joins TRBV27 and TRBJ1-1; no definite D call. The V end lost 6 bases, the J end lost 3 bases, and 20 bases lay between the germline ends. Germline-derived CDR1 and CDR2 are MNHEY and SMNVEV (reference sequence). There are 16 residues in the CDR3. DNA of the CDR3: TGTGCCAGCAGCTCCAACCTCGGATCAACGGACACTGAAGCTTTCTTT. This encodes CASSSNLGSTDTEAFF.

The rearrangement joins TRBV11-1 to TRBJ1-1, with 11 bases identical to TRBD1. CDR3 size: 16 residues. The ends lost 3 bases at V and 4 bases at J; junction bases unmatched: 7. Germline CDR1 is SGHAT and CDR2 is FQDESV (reference sequence). In DNA, the CDR3 is TGTGCCAGCAGCTTGCGGAAAGGGACAGGGGGCACTGAAGCTTTCTTT. It translates to CASSLRKGTGGTEAFF.

The V call is TRBV5-8, the J call TRBJ2-1; unclear D gene. The CDR3 loop spans 12 amino acids. CDR1 SGHTS and CDR2 YDEGEE come from the germline V gene. V gave up 1 base and J gave up 7 bases, with 6 bases separating them. DNA for the CDR3: TGTGCCAGCAGCTTGAACCGGAATGAGCAGTTCTTC. Translated, it gives CASSLNRNEQFF.

The chain carries TRBV6-5 and TRBJ2-3, with TRBD2 as a possible D gene (6 bases). Germline V CDR1 and CDR2: MNHEY, SVGAGI. V lost 2 bases, J lost 8 bases, and 8 bases lay in between. The CDR3 has 12 amino acids. The CDR3 sequence is CASSYEGGTQYF. In DNA form, the CDR3 reads TGTGCCAGCAGTTACGAGGGAGGTACGCAGTATTTT.

This chain links TRBV11-1 with TRBJ2-7; tentative D call: TRBD1 (5 bases). The germline V and J ends were trimmed by 5 bases and 7 bases, with 12 bases remaining between them. The CDR3 is made up of 12 amino acids. Looked up from germline, CDR1 is SGHAT and CDR2 is FQDESV (reference sequence). In DNA, the CDR3 is TGTGCCAGCAGCCCCCGGACACCGGAGCAGTACTTC. It codes for CASSPRTPEQYF.

This chain connects TRBV7-2 to TRBJ2-1; D unresolved. The germline CDR1 and CDR2 sequences are SGHTA and FQGNSA. V was cut by 2 bases and J by 4 bases, with 9 bases left in between. CDR3 length equals 14 residues. In DNA form, the CDR3 reads TGTGCCAGCAGCTTAAGCCTACGTTACAATGAGCAGTTCTTC. Residues: CASSLSLRYNEQFF.

This chain joins TRBV3-1 and TRBJ1-2, with unresolved D. The V gene's germline CDR1 is LGHDT and CDR2 YNNKEL (reference sequence). There are 13 residues in the CDR3. The CDR3 protein is CTISPSGFYGYTF. DNA for the CDR3: TGTACCATCAGCCCGTCGGGATTCTATGGCTACACCTTC. Variable domain in full (rest from reference TRBV3-1 and TRBJ1-2): DTAVSQTPKYLVTQMGNDKSIKCEQNLGHDTMYWYKQDSKKFLKIMFSYNNKELIINETVPNRFSPKSPDKAHLNLHINSLELGDSAVYFCTISPSGFYGYTFGSGTRLTVV.

This clonotype was detected only a few times. The V and J genes are TRBV4-3 and TRBJ2-1; 9 bases are shared with TRBD1. Germline V CDR1 and CDR2: LGHNA, YSLEER. V gave up 0 bases and J gave up 7 bases; unmatched junction bases: 10. The CDR3 contains 17 residues. CDR3 bases: TGCGCCAGCAGCCAAGAAGGGGGGACAGGGAGAGCGAATGAGCAGTTCTTC. Translation gives CASSQEGGTGRANEQFF.

The V call is TRBV6-5, the J call TRBJ1-1, with D possibly TRBD1 on 5 matching bases. The CDR3 totals 15 residues. Germline CDR1 MNHEY, CDR2 SVGAGI. V dropped 2 bases and J dropped 1 base, with 11 bases sitting between them. The CDR3 loop is CASSYGRQGNTEAFF. CDR3 DNA sequence: TGTGCCAGCAGTTACGGGCGGCAGGGGAACACTGAAGCTTTCTTT.

This clonotype was picked up a small number of times. The rearrangement joins TRBV20-1 to TRBJ1-1; D possibly corresponds to TRBD1 (6 bases). The germline gives CDR1 DFQATT, CDR2 SNEGSKA (reference sequence). The CDR3 is 15 amino acids. V was cut by 2 bases and J by 5 bases, with 18 bases left in between. The CDR3 here is CSARPPQLQGTEAFF. CDR3 coding DNA: TGCAGTGCTAGACCCCCCCAGCTCCAGGGGACTGAAGCTTTCTTT.

This clonotype was observed a few times. The gene calls are TRBV4-2 and TRBJ2-3; 12 nucleotides line up with TRBD2. The CDR3 is made up of 17 amino acids. Germline CDR1 is LGHNA and CDR2 is YNFKEQ. V shed 1 base and J 2 bases; nucleotides not matched to a gene: 4. CDR3 sequence (DNA): TGTGCCAGCAGCCAAGGACTAGCGGGGGCCTACACAGATACGCAGTATTTT. Its translation: CASSQGLAGAYTDTQYF.

This chain joins TRBV5-6 and TRBJ2-1, with D perhaps matching TRBD2 (5 bases). V was shortened by 0 bases and J by 2 bases, with 9 bases between the two germline ends. Germline loops: CDR1 SGHDT, CDR2 YYEEEE. The CDR3 loop spans 15 amino acids. DNA of the CDR3: TGTGCCAGCAGCTTGGCCGCGGGTCCCTACAATGAGCAGTTCTTC. This translates into CASSLAAGPYNEQFF.

The chain uses TRBV19 and TRBJ1-1; D unresolved. V shed 1 base and J shed 4 bases, with 7 bases lying between them. There are 13 residues in the CDR3. Germline CDR1 LNHDA, CDR2 SQIVND (reference sequence). As DNA, the CDR3 is TGTGCCAGTAGTATAGGAAGGGCCACTGAAGCTTTCTTT. It translates to CASSIGRATEAFF.

The chain employs TRBV4-3 and TRBJ2-3; D is possibly TRBD2 (5 bases). Germline CDR1 LGHNA, CDR2 YSLEER. This CDR3 is 13 amino acids long. Trimming left V 0 bases short and J 7 bases short, with 8 bases between. Here the CDR3 reads CASSQELGNTQYF. CDR3 DNA sequence: TGCGCCAGCAGCCAAGAACTAGGAAATACGCAGTATTTT.

This clonotype was picked up a small number of times. The rearrangement uses TRBV28 and TRBJ1-6; TRBD1 might be the D (5 bases). Germline V gene lookup returns CDR1 MDHEN and CDR2 SYDVKM. The CDR3 totals 12 residues. Trimming took 6 bases from V and 10 from J, leaving 10 bases between them. The CDR3, as DNA: TGTGCCAGCAGGGACCGGGGGTCACCCCTCCACTTT. The encoded protein is CASRDRGSPLHF.

The chain employs TRBV20-1 and TRBJ1-1, with no clear D. Trimming cost V 0 bases and J 6 bases, with 11 bases left between them. The CDR3 has 13 amino acids. Per the germline V gene, CDR1 is DFQATT and CDR2 is SNEGSKA (reference sequence). For the CDR3, the DNA is TGCAGTGCTAGAGATATTTGGGGTGCTGAAGCTTTCTTT. It encodes CSARDIWGAEAFF.

This sequence joins TRBV15 and TRBJ1-5; 7 bases match TRBD1. There are 16 residues in the CDR3. After removal of 7 bases from V and 7 bases from J, the junction contained 16 bases not matched to a gene. CDR1 and CDR2 (germline): LNHNV, YYDKDF (reference sequence). CDR3 sequence reads: CATKSTDRVYGQPQHF. As DNA, the CDR3 is TGTGCCACCAAAAGCACTGACAGGGTGTATGGACAGCCCCAGCATTTT. The variable domain in full, with the rest retrieved from reference TRBV15 and TRBJ1-5, is DAMVIQNPRYQVTQFGKPVTLSCSQTLNHNVMYWYQQKSSQAPKLLFHYYDKDFNNEADTPDNFQSRRPNTSFCFLDIRSPGLGDTAMYLCATKSTDRVYGQPQHFGDGTRLSIL.

This clonotype was counted a few times. The chain is built from TRBV5-1 and TRBJ2-5; possible D gene TRBD2, 6 bases. The CDR3 has 15 residues. Germline V CDR1 and CDR2: SGHRS, YFSETQ. Deletions cut 4 bases from V and 3 bases from J, with 16 bases between. CDR3 sequence (DNA): TGCGCCAGCAGCGTGGGCCCGGGGGTAAAAGAGACCCAGTACTTC. It codes for CASSVGPGVKETQYF. Complete variable domain (other parts from reference TRBV5-1 and TRBJ2-5): KAGVTQTPRYLIKTRGQQVTLSCSPISGHRSVSWYQQTPGQGLQFLFEYFSETQRNKGNFPGRFSGRQFSNSRSEMNVSTLELGDSALYLCASSVGPGVKETQYFGPGTRLLVL.

This clonotype was seen at least ten times. The J gene is TRBJ2-5, the V gene TRBV4-1, with D possibly called TRBD1 or TRBD2 (5 bases each). Per the germline V gene, CDR1 is MGHRA and CDR2 is YSYEKL. The CDR3 is 14 residues long. Trimming left V 2 bases short and J 1 base short, with 8 bases between. CDR3 residues: CASSQRGPQETQYF. The DNA for the CDR3 is TGCGCCAGCAGCCAACGGGGACCCCAAGAGACCCAGTACTTC.